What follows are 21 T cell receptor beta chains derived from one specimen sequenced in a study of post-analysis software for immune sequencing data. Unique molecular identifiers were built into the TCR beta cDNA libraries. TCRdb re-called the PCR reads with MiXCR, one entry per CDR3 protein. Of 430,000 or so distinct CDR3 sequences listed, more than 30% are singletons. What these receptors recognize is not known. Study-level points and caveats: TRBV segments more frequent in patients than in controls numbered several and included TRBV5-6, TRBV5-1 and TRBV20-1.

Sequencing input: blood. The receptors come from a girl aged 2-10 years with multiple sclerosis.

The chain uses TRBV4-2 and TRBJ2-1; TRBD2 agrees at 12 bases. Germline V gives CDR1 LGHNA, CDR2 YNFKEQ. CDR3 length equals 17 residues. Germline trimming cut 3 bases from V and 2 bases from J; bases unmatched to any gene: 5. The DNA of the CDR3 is TGTGCCAGCAGCCACGATGGACTAGCGGGGCCCTACAATGAGCAGTTCTTC. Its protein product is CASSHDGLAGPYNEQFF.

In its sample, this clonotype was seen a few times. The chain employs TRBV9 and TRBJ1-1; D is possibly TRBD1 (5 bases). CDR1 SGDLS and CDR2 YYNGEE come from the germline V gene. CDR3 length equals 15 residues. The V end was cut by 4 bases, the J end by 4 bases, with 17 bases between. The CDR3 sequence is CASSRAGSASTEAFF. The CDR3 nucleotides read TGTGCCAGCAGCAGGGCAGGGAGCGCCTCCACTGAAGCTTTCTTT.

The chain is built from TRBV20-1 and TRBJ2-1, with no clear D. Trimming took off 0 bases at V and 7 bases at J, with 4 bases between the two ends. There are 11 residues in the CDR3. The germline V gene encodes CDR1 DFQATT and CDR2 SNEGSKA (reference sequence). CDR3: CSARDGNEQFF. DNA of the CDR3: TGCAGTGCTAGAGATGGGAATGAGCAGTTCTTC.

CDR3 region: CASSLTNRFSEQYF. CDR3 in DNA: TGTGCCAGCAGCTTAACCAACAGGTTTAGCGAGCAGTACTTC. The gene calls are TRBV7-9 and TRBJ2-4; TRBD1 might be the D (5 bases). The J call is uncertain, as TRBJ2-7 better fits the DNA end. CDR1 is SEHNR and CDR2 is FQNEAQ in the germline V gene (reference sequence). The CDR3 has 14 residues.

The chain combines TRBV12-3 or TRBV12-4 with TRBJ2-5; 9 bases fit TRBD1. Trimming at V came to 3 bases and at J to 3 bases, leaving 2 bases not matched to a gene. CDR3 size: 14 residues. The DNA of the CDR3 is TGTGCCAGCAGTTTGACAGGGGGAAAAGAGACCCAGTACTTC. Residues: CASSLTGGKETQYF.

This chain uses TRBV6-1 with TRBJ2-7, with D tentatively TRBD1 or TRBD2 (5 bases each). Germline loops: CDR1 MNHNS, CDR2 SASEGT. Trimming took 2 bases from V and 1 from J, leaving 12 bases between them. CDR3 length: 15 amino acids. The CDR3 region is CASSEPGWGSYEQYF. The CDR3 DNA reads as TGTGCCAGCAGTGAACCGGGATGGGGGTCCTACGAGCAGTACTTC.

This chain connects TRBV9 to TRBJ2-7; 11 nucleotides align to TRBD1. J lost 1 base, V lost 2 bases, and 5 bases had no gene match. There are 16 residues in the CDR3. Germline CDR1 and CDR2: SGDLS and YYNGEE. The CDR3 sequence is CASSVAGTGGSYEQYF. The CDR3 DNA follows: TGTGCCAGCAGCGTGGCCGGGACAGGGGGATCCTACGAGCAGTACTTC.

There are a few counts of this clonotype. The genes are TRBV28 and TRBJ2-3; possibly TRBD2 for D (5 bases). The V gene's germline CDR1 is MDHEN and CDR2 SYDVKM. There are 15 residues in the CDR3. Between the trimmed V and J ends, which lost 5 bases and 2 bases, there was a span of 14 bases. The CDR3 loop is CASSSLASFTDTQYF. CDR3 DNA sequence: TGTGCCAGCAGTAGCCTAGCTAGCTTCACAGATACGCAGTATTTT. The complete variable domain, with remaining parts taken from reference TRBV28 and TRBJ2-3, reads DVKVTQSSRYLVKRTGEKVFLECVQDMDHENMFWYRQDPGLGLRLIYFSYDVKMKEKGDIPEGYSVSREKKERFSLILESASTNQTSMYLCASSSLASFTDTQYFGPGTRLTVL.

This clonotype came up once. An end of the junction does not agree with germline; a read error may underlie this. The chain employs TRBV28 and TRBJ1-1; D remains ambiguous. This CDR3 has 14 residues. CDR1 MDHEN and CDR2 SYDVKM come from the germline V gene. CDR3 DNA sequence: TGTGCCAGCAGTTTGTCGGTAGGGAACGCTGAAGCTTTCTTT. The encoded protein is CASSLSVGNAEAFF.

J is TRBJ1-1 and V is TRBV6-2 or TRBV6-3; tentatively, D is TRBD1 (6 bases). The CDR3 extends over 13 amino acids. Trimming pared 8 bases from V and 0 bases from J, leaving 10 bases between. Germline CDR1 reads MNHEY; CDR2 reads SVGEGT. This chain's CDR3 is CASSGHVNTEAFF. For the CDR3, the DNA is TGTGCCAGCTCGGGACATGTGAACACTGAAGCTTTCTTT.

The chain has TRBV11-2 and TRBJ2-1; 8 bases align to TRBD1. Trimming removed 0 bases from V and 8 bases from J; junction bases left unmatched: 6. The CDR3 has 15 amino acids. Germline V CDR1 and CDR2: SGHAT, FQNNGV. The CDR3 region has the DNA TGTGCCAGCAGCTTAGACAGGGGGCTTCTCGATGAGCAGTTCTTC. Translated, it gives CASSLDRGLLDEQFF.

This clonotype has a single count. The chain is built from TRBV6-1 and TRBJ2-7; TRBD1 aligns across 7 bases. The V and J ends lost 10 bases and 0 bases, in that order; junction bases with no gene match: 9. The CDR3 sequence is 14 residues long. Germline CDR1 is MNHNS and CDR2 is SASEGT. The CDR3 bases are TGTGCCACCGACCGGGACAGAAACTCCTACGAGCAGTACTTC. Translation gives CATDRDRNSYEQYF.

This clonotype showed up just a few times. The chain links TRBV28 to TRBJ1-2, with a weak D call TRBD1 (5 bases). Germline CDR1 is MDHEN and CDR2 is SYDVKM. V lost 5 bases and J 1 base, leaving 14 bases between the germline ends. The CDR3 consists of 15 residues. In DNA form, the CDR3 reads TGTGCCAGCAGTCCCCACCGGGACGGTAACTATGGCTACACCTTC. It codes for CASSPHRDGNYGYTF.

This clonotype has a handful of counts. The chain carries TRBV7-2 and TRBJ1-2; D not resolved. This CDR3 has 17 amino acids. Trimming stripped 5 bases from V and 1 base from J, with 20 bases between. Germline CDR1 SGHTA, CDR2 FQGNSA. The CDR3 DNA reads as TGTGCCAGCAGCCCACGGGAGGGCCTATACTTTAACTATGGCTACACCTTC. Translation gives CASSPREGLYFNYGYTF.

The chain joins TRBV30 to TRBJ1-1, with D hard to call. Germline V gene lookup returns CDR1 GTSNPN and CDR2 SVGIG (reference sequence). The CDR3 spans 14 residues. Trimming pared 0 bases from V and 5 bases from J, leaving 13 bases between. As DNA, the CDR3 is TGTGCCTGGAGTGTATTAACCTCGGGGACTGAAGCTTTCTTT. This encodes CAWSVLTSGTEAFF.

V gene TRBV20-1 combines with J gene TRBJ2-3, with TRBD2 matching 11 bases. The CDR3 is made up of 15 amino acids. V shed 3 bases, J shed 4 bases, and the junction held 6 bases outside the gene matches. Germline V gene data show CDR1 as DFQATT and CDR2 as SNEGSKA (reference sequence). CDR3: CSARVAGGGADTQYF. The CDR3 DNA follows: TGCAGTGCTAGGGTAGCGGGAGGGGGCGCAGATACGCAGTATTTT.

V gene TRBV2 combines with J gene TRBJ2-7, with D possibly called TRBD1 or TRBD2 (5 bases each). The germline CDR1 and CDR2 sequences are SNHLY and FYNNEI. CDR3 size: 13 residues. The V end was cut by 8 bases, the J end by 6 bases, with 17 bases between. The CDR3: CASGGQPQAEQYF. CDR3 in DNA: TGTGCCAGCGGGGGTCAGCCGCAGGCCGAGCAGTACTTC.

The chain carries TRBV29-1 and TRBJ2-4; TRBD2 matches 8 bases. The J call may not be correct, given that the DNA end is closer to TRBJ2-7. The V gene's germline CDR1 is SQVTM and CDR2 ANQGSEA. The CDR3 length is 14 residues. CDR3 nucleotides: TGCAGCGTCGGTAGCGGGGTTAGCTCCTACGAGCAGTACTTC. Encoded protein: CSVGSGVSSYEQYF.

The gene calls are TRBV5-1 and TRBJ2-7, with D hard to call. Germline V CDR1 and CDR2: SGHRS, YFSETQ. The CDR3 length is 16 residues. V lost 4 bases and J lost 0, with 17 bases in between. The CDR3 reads CASSTWGPFLSYEQYF. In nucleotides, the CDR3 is TGCGCCAGCAGCACTTGGGGTCCTTTTCTCTCCTACGAGCAGTACTTC.

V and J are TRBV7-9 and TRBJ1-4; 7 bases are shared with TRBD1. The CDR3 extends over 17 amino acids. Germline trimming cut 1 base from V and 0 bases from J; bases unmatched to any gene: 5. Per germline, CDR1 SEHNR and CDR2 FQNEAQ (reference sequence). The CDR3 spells CASSLELQGTTNEKLFF. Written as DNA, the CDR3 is TGTGCCAGCAGCTTAGAGTTACAGGGGACAACTAATGAAAAACTGTTTTTT.

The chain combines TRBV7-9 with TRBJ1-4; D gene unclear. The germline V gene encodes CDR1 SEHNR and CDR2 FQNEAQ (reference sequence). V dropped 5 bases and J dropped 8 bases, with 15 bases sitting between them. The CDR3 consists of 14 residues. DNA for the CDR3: TGTGCCAGCAGCCCTGTACTTGAGAACGAAAAACTGTTTTTT. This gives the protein CASSPVLENEKLFF.